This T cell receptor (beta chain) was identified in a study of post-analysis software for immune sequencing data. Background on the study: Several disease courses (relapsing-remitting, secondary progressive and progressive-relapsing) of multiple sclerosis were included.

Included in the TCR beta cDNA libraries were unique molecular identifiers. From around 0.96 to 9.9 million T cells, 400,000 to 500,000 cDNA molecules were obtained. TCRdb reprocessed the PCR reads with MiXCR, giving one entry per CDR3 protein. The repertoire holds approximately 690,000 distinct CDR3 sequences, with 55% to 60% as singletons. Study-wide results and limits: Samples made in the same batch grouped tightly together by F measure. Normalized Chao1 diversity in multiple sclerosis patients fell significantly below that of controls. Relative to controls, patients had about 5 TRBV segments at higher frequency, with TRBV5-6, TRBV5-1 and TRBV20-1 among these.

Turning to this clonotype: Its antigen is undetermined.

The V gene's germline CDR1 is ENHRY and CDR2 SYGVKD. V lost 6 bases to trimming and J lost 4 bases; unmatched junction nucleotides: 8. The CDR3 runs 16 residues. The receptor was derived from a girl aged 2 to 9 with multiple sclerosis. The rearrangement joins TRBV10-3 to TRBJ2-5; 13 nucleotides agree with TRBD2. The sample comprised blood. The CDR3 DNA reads TGTGCCATCAGCCAAGGACTAGCGGGGGAGGGAGAGACCCAGTACTTC. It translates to CAISQGLAGEGETQYF.